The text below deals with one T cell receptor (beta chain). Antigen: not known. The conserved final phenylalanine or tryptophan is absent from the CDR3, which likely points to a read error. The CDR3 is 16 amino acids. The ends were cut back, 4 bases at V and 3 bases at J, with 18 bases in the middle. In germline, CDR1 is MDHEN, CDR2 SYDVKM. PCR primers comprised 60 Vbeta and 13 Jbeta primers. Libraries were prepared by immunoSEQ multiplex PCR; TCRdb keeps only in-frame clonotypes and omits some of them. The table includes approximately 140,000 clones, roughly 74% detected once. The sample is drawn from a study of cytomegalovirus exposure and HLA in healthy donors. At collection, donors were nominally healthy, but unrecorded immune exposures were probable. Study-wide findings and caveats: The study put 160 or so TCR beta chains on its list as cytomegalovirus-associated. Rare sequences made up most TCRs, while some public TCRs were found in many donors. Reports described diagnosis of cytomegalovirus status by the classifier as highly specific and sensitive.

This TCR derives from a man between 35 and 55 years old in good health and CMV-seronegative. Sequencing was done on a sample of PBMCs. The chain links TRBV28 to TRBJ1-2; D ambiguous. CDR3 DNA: TGTGCCAGCAGTTCCCCCGGATCAGTGTGGGACTATGGCTACACCGTC. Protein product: CASSSPGSVWDYGYTV.